The entry below describes one T cell receptor (beta chain). This clone was detected only once. Its antigen is currently not known. No much larger clone is present one base from it, and per-base qualities are unavailable. The library was generated by the immunoSEQ multiplex PCR assay. The study's processing was this. A statistical classification framework was developed to diagnose cytomegalovirus status using the catalog of TCR beta chain sequences. The table comes from immuneACCESS by way of TCRdb, which keeps in-frame sequences with V and J called. Part of the clones is missing from these tables; in studies checked, under half for an unresolved V gene and the rest for unknown reasons. V, J and clone size were drawn from that table, and D and trimming were deduced from the DNA. This sample lists tens of thousands of clones; over 90% were detected once. The ten largest clones take up around 3.5% of the sample.

Taken from cysteine to phenylalanine, the CDR3 has 16 residues. The DNA shown is the 48-base CDR3, in frame from base 1. The trim is 5 bases for V and 6 bases for J, with a gap of 21 bases between the germline ends. The germline V gene encodes CDR1 SGHTA and CDR2 FQGTGA. The donors belonged to the validation cohort of 90 to 150 subjects, which was separate from the roughly 670-subject first cohort. This specimen comes from a study of cytomegalovirus exposure and HLA in healthy donors (TCRdb year 2017). With respect to the entire study: A later analysis indicated that the 130 or so validation repertoires were generated on the platform also employed for the roughly 730 repertoires of the first cohort. The study was designed to test whether signatures of past pathogen exposure could be identified by cataloging public T cell receptors. A separate validation cohort of 90 to 150 different subjects was used in addition to the roughly 620-subject first cohort. To predict cytomegalovirus infection status, the study brought together high-throughput TCR immunosequencing, statistical association of individual TCRs with disease status, and machine learning.

Here is what the overall study found, with its caveats: According to the authors, the approach could potentially be generalized to other disease states and immunological phenotypes. The classifier was reported to diagnose cytomegalovirus status with high specificity and sensitivity in both the original and validation cohorts. Of the cluster scores, roughly 95% were above 0 in a later analysis, which found that TCRs clustered in the first cohort also tended to co-occur in the 120 or so validation repertoires. Three of the identified cytomegalovirus-associated TCR beta chains were confirmed in vitro to be specific for cytomegalovirus antigens. All 130 or so repertoires were used to score co-occurrence in the validation cohort in a later analysis, because that analysis had no HLA typing for the cohort. A total of fewer than 200 TCR beta chains were listed by the study as associated with cytomegalovirus. Across donors, most TCR sequences were observed very rarely, whereas some public TCRs were present in many individuals.

The receptor comes from a woman between 18 and 29 years old in good health and CMV-seropositive. Material for sequencing was PBMCs. The rearrangement joined TRBV7-3 to TRBJ2-3, with TRBD2 perhaps the D gene, on 6 matching bases. The CDR3 reads CASSAHPGLQSDTQYF. The DNA sequence reads TGTGCCAGCAGCGCCCACCCGGGACTCCAGAGTGATACGCAGTATTTT.